The TCR beta chain described here comes from a study of T cells in Graves' hyperthyroidism and ophthalmopathy. At the level of the study: Peripheral blood was drawn at first diagnosis, prior to all treatment. General study findings and limits: Researchers report that a 13 V-J model separated ophthalmopathy from stable hyperthyroidism.

Clinical symptoms, serum thyroxine, TRAb, thyroid ultrasound and orbital computed tomography informed diagnoses. Out of about 10 ml of fresh peripheral blood came the PBMCs. The CDR3 regions of TCR beta were amplified from RNA transcripts. An initial round of RT-PCR targeting the TCR CDR3 relied on the HTBI primer set. TCRdb reprocessed the multiplex PCR reads via MiXCR and lists one record per CDR3 protein. The sample yields some 440,000 distinct CDR3 sequences, 15% to 19% seen once. A remark on this clonotype: The antigen remains undetermined. A much larger clone is a single base away; this may be a read error.

This CDR3 has 16 residues. Germline CDR1 is LNHDA and CDR2 is SQIVND (reference sequence). V was pared by 6 bases and J by 4 bases, with 19 bases between. Sequencing was performed on blood. This chain joins TRBV19 and TRBJ2-1, with D tentatively TRBD2 (6 bases). This TCR was sampled from a woman aged 18-30 years with Graves' hyperthyroidism. This CDR3 is CASSRREDLSYNEQFF. DNA of the CDR3: TGTGCCAGTAGCAGGAGGGAGGACCTCTCGTACAATGAGCAGTTCTTC.